This record covers a single T cell receptor (beta chain). This sample was included in a study of blood T cell repertoires in COVID-19. Study at large: T cells, B-cell-depleted T cells, or PBMCs provided the cDNA or gDNA that served as material.

The length of the CDR3 is 13 residues. The ends were cut back, 2 bases at V and 3 bases at J, with 7 bases in the middle. The germline V gene encodes CDR1 SGHAT and CDR2 FQNNGV. Generated by immunoSEQ multiplex PCR, the TCRdb table keeps only in-frame clones and is missing some. The top ten clones hold around 7% of a sample with 150,000 to 250,000 clones, roughly four fifths of them seen once. The receptor was derived from a man in his forties who had recovered from COVID-19. The sample was PBMCs or T cells enriched from blood (not recorded which). The chain uses TRBV11-2 and TRBJ1-2, with D uncertain. This CDR3 reads CASSLSPDYGYTF. The CDR3 nucleotides read TGTGCCAGCAGCTTATCCCCAGACTATGGCTACACCTTC.